In its sample, the clone carrying this T cell receptor beta chain was seen once. The antigen is unknown. This sample is part of a study of cytomegalovirus exposure and HLA in healthy donors. For the study at large: HLA-typed donors contributed 80 million or so unique TCRs, which were held in an early data release. Findings and limits, study-wide: Of the V segments, some could not be distinguished, including TRBV6-2 and TRBV6-3, and were excluded. Association of a missense DCLRE1C variant with TCR beta V- and J-gene trimming was reported in a later analysis.

V lost 2 bases to trimming and J lost 5 bases, with 12 bases between them. The V gene's germline CDR1 is MNHNY and CDR2 SVGAGI (reference sequence). The CDR3 covers 14 residues. A multiplex PCR was run with 60 Vbeta primers and 13 Jbeta primers. The data were produced by immunoSEQ multiplex PCR, yet TCRdb's version contains in-frame clones alone and is incomplete. The sample lists roughly 100,000 clones, around 70% occurring once. Among the donors, all were healthy bone marrow donors. The specimen sequenced was PBMCs. The sequence was collected from a middle-aged man in good health and CMV-seropositive. The chain couples TRBV6-6 to TRBJ2-5; D remains ambiguous. The CDR3 sequence is CASSYPTVEETQYF. The CDR3 DNA sequence: TGTGCCAGCAGTTACCCGACGGTGGAGGAGACCCAGTACTTC.